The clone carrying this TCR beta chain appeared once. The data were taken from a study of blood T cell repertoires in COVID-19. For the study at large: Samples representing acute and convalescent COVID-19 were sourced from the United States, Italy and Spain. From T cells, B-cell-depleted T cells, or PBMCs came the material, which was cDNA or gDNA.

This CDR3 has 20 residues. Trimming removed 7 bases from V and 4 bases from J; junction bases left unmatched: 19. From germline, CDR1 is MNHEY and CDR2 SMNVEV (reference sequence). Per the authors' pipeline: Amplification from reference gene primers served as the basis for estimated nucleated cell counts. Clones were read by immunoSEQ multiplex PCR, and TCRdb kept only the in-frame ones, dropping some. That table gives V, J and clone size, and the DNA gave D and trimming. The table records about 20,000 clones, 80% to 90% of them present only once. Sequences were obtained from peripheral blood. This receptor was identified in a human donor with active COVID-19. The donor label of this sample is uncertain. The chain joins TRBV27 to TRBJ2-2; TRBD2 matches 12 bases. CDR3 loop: CASKTAPVASGRAFTGELFF. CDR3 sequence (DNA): TGTGCCAGCAAGACAGCTCCGGTGGCTAGCGGGAGGGCCTTCACCGGGGAGCTGTTTTTT.